The present TCR beta chain was sequenced within a study of T cell responses to AZD1222 COVID-19 vaccine. Whole-study results and caveats: Nearly half of unique spike-specific TCRs reportedly avoided B.1.351 and B.1.1.7 mutated regions. Once two AZD1222 doses were given, Spike-specific TCR breadth and depth went up.

The CDR3 runs 16 residues. Germline assignment: CDR1 SGHNT and CDR2 YYREEE (reference sequence). Between the trimmed V and J ends, which lost 2 bases and 3 bases, there was a span of 12 bases. Sequenced by immunoSEQ multiplex PCR; TCRdb stores in-frame clones only, minus some. The table records 99,000 or so clones, roughly 90% of them present only once. Points on this clone: The antigen remains undetermined.

This material consisted of peripheral blood, taken on day 0 of AZD1222 vaccination. The clonotype comes from an adult in good health. The rearrangement uses TRBV5-4 and TRBJ2-6; D may be TRBD2 (5 bases). CDR3 nucleotides: TGTGCCAGCAGCTTTTACCTAGCTAGTGGGGCCAACGTCCTGACTTTC. Its translation is CASSFYLASGANVLTF.